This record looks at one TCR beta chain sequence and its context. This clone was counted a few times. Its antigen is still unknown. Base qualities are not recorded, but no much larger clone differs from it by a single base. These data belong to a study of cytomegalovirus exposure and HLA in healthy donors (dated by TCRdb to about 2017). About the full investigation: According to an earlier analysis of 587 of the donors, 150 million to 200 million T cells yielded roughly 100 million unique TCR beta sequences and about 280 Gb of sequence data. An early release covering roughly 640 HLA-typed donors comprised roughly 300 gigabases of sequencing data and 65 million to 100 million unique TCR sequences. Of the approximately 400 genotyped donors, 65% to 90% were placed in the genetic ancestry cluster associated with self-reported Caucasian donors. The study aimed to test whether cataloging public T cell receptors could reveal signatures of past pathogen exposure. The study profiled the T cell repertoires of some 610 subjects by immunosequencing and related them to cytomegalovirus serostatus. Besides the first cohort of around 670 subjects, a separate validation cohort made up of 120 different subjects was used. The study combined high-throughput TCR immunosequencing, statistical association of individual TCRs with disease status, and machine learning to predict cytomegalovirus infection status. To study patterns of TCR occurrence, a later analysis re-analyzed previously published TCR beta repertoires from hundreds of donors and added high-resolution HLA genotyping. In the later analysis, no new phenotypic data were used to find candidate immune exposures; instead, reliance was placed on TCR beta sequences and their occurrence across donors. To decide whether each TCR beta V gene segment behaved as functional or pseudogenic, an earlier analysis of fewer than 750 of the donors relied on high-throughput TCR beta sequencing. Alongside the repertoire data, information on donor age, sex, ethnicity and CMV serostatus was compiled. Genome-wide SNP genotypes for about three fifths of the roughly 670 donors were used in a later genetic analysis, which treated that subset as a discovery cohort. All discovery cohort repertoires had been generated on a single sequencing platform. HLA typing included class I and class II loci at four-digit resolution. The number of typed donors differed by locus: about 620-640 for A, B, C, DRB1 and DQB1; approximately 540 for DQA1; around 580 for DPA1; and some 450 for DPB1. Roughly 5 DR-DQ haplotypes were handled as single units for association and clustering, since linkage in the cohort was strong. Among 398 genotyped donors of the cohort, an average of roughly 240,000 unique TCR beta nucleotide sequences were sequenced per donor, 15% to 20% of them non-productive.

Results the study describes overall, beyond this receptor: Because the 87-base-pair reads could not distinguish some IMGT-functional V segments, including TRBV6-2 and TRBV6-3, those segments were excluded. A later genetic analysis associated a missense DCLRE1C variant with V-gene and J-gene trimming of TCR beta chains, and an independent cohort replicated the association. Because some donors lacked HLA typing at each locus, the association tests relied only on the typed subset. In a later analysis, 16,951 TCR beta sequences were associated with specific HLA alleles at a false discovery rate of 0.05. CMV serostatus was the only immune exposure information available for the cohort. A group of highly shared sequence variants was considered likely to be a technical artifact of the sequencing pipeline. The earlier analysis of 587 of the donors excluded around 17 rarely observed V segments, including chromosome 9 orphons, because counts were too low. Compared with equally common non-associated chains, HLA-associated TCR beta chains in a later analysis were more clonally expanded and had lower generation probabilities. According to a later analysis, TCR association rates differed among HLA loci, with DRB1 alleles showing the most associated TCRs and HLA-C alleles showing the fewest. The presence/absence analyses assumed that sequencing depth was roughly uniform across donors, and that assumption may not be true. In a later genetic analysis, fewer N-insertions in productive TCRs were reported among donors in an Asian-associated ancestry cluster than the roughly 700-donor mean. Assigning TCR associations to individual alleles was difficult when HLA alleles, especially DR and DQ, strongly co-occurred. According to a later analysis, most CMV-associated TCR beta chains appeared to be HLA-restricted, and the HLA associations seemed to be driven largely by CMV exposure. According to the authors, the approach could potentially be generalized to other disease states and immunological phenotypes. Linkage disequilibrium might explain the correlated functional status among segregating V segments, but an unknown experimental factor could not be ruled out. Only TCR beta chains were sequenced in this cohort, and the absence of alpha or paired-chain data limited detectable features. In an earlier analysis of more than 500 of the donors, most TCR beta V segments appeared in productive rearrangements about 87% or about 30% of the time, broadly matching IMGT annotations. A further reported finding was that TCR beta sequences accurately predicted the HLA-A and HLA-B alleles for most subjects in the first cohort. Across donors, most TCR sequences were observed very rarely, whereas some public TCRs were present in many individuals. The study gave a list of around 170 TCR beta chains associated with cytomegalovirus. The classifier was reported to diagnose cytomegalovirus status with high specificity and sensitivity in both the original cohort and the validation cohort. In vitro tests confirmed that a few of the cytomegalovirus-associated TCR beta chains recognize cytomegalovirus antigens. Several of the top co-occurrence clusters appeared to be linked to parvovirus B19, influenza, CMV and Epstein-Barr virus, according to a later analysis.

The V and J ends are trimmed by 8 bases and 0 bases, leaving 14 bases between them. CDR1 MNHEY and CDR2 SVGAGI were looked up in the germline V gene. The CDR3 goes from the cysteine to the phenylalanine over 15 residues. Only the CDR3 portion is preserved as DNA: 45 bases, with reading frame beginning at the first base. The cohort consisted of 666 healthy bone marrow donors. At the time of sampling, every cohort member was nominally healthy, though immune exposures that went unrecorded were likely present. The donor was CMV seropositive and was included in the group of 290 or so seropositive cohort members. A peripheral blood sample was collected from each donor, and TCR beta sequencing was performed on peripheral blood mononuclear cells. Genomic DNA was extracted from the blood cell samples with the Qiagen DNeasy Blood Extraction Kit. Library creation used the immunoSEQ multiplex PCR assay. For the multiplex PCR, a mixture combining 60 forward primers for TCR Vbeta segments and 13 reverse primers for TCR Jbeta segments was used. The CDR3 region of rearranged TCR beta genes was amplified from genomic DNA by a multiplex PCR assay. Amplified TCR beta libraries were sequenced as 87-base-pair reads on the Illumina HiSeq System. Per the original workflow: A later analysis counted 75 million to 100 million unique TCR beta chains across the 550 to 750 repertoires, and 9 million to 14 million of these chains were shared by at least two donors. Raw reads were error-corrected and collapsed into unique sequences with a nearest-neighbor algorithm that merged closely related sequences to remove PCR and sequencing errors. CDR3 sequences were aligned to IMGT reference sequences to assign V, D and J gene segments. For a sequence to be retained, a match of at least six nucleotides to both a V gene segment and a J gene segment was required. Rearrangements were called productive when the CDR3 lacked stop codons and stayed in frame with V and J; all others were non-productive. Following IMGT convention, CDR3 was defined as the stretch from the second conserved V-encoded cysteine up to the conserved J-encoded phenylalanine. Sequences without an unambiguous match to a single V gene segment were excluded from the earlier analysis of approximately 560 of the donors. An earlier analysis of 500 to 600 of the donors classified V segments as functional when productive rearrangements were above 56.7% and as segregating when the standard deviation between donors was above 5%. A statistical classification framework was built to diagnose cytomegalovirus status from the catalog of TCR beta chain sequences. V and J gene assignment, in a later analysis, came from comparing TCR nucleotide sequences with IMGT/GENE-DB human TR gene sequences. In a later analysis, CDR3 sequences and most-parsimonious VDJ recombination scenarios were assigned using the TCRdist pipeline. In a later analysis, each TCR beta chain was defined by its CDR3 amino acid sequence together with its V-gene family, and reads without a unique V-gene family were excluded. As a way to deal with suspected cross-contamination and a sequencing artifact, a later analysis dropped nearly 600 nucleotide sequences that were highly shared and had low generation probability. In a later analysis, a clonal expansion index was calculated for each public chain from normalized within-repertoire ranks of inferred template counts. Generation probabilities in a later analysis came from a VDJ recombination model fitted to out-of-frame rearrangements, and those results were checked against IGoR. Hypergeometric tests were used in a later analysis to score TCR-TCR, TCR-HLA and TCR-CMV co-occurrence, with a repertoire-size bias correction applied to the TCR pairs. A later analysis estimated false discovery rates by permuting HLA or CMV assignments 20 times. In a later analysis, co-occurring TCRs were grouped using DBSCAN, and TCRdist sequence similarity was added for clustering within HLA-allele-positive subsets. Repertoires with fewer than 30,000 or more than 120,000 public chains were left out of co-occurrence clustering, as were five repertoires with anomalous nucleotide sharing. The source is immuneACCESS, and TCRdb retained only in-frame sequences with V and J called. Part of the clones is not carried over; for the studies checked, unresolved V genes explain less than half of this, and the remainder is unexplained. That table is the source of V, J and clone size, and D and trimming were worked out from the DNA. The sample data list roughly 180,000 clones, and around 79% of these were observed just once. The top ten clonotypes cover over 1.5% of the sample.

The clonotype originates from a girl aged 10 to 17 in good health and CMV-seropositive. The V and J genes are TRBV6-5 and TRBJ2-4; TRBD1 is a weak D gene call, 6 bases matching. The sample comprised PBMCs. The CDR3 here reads CASSSGTLAKNIQYF. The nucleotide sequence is TGTGCCAGCTCCTCGGGGACATTAGCCAAAAACATTCAGTACTTC.